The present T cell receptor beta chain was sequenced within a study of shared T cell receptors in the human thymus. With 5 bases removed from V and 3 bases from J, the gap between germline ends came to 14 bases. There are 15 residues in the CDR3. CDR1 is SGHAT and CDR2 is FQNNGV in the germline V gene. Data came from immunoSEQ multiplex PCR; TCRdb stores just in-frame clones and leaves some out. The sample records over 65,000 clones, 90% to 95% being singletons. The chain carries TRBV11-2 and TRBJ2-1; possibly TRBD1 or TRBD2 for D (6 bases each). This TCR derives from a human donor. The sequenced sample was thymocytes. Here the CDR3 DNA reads TGTGCCAGCAGCCTCGGGGGACATCTCTACAATGAGCAGTTCTTC. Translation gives CASSLGGHLYNEQFF.